This T cell receptor beta chain is drawn from a study of early T cells in non-severe SARS-CoV-2 infection. The wider study: Bulk RNA isolated from unsorted whole blood underwent sequencing; chains were not paired.

In the library, individual cDNA molecules carried attached unique molecular identifiers. TCRdb ran MiXCR on the 5' RACE reads and lists one entry per CDR3 protein. The repertoire holds about 99,000 distinct CDR3 sequences, with roughly 17% as singletons. CDR3 length: 16 amino acids. V gave up 5 bases and J gave up 4 bases; unmatched junction bases: 7. CDR1 SGHDN and CDR2 FVKESK come from the germline V gene. The clonotype was recovered from an adult who was a healthcare worker with PCR-confirmed SARS-CoV-2 infection or an uninfected control (not recorded which). The chain uses TRBV14 and TRBJ2-1; TRBD2 agrees at 11 bases. The sequencing input was whole blood. The CDR3, as DNA: TGTGCCAGCAGCACCCGACTAGCGGGGAGTTACAATGAGCAGTTCTTC. Translation gives CASSTRLAGSYNEQFF.